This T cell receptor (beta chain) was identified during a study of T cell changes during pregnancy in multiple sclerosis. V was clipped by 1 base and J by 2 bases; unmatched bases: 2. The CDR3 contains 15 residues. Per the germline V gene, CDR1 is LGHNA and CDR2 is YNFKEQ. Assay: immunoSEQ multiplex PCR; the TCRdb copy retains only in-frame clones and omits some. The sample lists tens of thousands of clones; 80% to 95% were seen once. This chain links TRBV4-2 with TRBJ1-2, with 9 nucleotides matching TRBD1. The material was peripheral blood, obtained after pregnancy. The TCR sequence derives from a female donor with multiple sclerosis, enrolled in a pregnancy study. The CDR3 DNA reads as TGTGCCAGCAGCCAAGGGACAGGGGCGAACTATGGCTACACCTTC. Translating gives CASSQGTGANYGYTF.